This T cell receptor (beta chain) was obtained from a study of memory CD4+ T cells and cytomegalovirus serostatus. Findings and limits, study-wide: Each of 55 to 80 CMV-associated TCRbeta sequences occurred in one to five individuals.

The CDR3 length is 15 residues. Trimming cost V 0 bases and J 3 bases, with 12 bases left between them. CDR1 is SGHRS and CDR2 is YFSETQ in the germline V gene. Single viable CD3+CD4+CD8-CD45RO+ cells were sorted as the memory CD4+ T cells. CMV serostatus came from serum IgG against pp150, pp28, p38, p52. Per the original data handling: After removing out-of-frame reads, 2.3 million or so distinct TCRbeta sequences remained. Libraries were prepared by immunoSEQ multiplex PCR; TCRdb keeps only in-frame clonotypes and omits some of them. The V and J calls and the clone size are those of that table, but D and trimming were determined from the DNA. The table has some 29,000 clones, 65% to 80% seen once. Remarks on this clone: Antigen unknown.

Sequencing input: memory CD4+ T cells from blood. This TCR derives from an adult in good health and CMV-seronegative. Some clones in this sample may be carry-over from other donors' samples. This rearrangement joins TRBV5-1 to TRBJ1-2; D may be TRBD1 (6 bases). The CDR3 protein is CASSLDGGRDYGYTF. CDR3 sequence (DNA): TGCGCCAGCAGCTTGGATGGGGGGCGGGACTATGGCTACACCTTC.